This TCR beta chain was identified in a study of blood T cell repertoires in COVID-19. Study overall: The study drew acute and convalescent COVID-19 samples from the United States, Italy and Spain. PBMCs, B-cell-depleted T cells, or T cells provided the cDNA or gDNA that made up the material.

Trimming shortened V by 2 bases and J by 0 bases, and 15 bases separated the two germline ends. Germline lookup yields CDR1 SGHRS and CDR2 YFSETQ. CDR3 length: 17 amino acids. Original processing notes: Scientists estimated how many nucleated cells there were by amplifying reference gene primers. Libraries were prepared by immunoSEQ multiplex PCR; TCRdb keeps only in-frame clonotypes and omits some of them. V and J calls and clone size follow that table, whereas D and trimming were derived from the DNA. The repertoire has some 180,000 clones, around 80% of them found once; the top ten carry roughly an eighth.

The clonotype comes from a human donor in a cohort sampled during active COVID-19. The J gene is TRBJ2-1, the V gene TRBV5-1; TRBD1 might be the D (6 bases). The specimen sequenced was peripheral blood. CDR3 region: CASSLLPRGRSYNEQFF. The CDR3 region has the DNA TGCGCCAGCAGCTTACTCCCCAGGGGCCGCTCCTACAATGAGCAGTTCTTC.